The rows below give T cell receptor beta chains drawn from one sample of a study of cytomegalovirus exposure and HLA in healthy donors. TCRdb's table, derived via immunoSEQ multiplex PCR, lists solely in-frame clones and lacks some. The profile shows 200,000 to 250,000 clones, about 83% of them singletons. Sequenced: PBMCs. The receptors come from a human donor in good health. Each CDR3 is given with its conserved first and last residue.

v_call	cdr3_aa
TRBV6-5	CASSYGTGAYEQYF
TRBV9	CASSVEGSAGTEAFF
TRBV10-3	CAISERSYEQYF
TRBV5-4	CASSFDGTGDHNEQFF
TRBV28	CASSSEVDGYTF
TRBV29-1	CSILAGGTDTQYF
TRBV7-3	CASRGIQELSYNEQFF
TRBV2	CASSQQETQYF
TRBV11-2	CASSLDLAGVVGETQYF
TRBV28	CASSFYEGAAQETQYF
TRBV7-9	CASSLDGTGPLISLHF
TRBV6-5	CASKTGAGANTEAFF
TRBV30	CAWSVQDGYEQYF
TRBV5-1	CASSFQGASSYEQYF
TRBV28	CASSPARRGTNYGYTF
TRBV5-4	CASSRDNYNEQFF
TRBV27	CASSLTGIPYEQYF
TRBV4-1	CASSLFGDGNTEAFF
TRBV4-3	CASSQVEGLAGGTYNEQFF
TRBV7-9	CASSDRADGYTF
TRBV7-6	CASSLVPTGASEKLFF
TRBV7-2	CASSLGGTGRLGTEAFF
TRBV19	CASSNTGTGVRYEQYF
TRBV12-5	CASGWTSTQYF
TRBV5-1	CASSLVLAGASYGYTF
TRBV27	CASSPVRLAGGTQYF
TRBV4-2	CASSQGQEESEKLFF
TRBV28	CASSLSGETEAFF
TRBV30	CAWSVIQGAFSGQFF
TRBV7-2	CASSLTSGRLLAGELFF
TRBV7-7	CASSSTGAQETQYF
TRBV25-1	CASSETLAGGNEQFF
TRBV7-2	CASSLDRGYGYTF
TRBV27	CATGKWTGELFF
TRBV27	CASSTYRSSNEKLFF
TRBV21-1	CASSKANPFPPGIYGYTF
TRBV12-5	CASGLAPGYTDTQYF
TRBV7-9	CASRSGGLANEKLFF
TRBV4-2	CASSQDPPGVAGAYEQYF
TRBV4-2	CASSQALAGYEQYF
TRBV28	CASKDGQAPNQPQHF
TRBV14	CASSLDFYNEQFF